These 9 T cell receptor beta chains came from one sample sequenced in a study of blood T cell repertoires in COVID-19. Produced via immunoSEQ multiplex PCR; TCRdb's table is partial and in-frame only. The sample has 70,000 to 95,000 clones; 81% are singletons. Source material: peripheral blood. These receptors came from a human donor in a cohort sampled during active COVID-19.

This chain uses TRBV19 with TRBJ2-7, with 8 bases matching TRBD1. V shed 5 bases, J shed 1 base, and the junction held 7 bases outside the gene matches. Germline V gives CDR1 LNHDA, CDR2 SQIVND (reference sequence). The CDR3 length is 15 residues. The CDR3 protein is CASSARTGISYEQYF. CDR3 nucleotides: TGTGCCAGTAGTGCCCGGACAGGGATTTCCTACGAGCAGTACTTC.

The chain uses TRBV18 and TRBJ1-5, with no clear D. Trimming pared 3 bases from V and 5 bases from J, leaving 8 bases between. CDR3 length: 13 residues. The germline V gene has CDR1 KGHSH and CDR2 LQKENI. For the CDR3, the DNA is TGTGCCAGCTCACCCAAGCTCGATCAGCCCCAGCATTTT. This encodes CASSPKLDQPQHF.

This clone appeared once. The rearrangement uses TRBV3-1 (or the pseudogene TRBV3-2) and TRBJ2-7; the D gene is possibly TRBD1 (6 bases). Per germline, CDR1 LGHDT and CDR2 YNNKEL (reference sequence). V lost 2 bases and J 2 bases, leaving 7 bases between the germline ends. The CDR3 has 13 residues. The CDR3 loop is CASSQKGAYEQYF. The CDR3 DNA sequence: TGTGCCAGCAGCCAAAAGGGGGCCTACGAGCAGTACTTC.

V is TRBV27 and J is TRBJ1-2; D is ambiguous. The CDR3 contains 16 residues. V was cut by 6 bases and J by 0 bases, with 17 bases left in between. Germline CDR1 MNHEY, CDR2 SMNVEV (reference sequence). CDR3 region: CASSPERLQTNYGYTF. CDR3 in DNA: TGTGCCAGCAGCCCCGAGAGACTCCAGACTAACTATGGCTACACCTTC.

V and J are TRBV5-1 and TRBJ1-6; 7 nucleotides match TRBD1. V lost 0 bases to trimming and J lost 5 bases; unmatched junction nucleotides: 2. This CDR3 has 15 residues. Germline assignment: CDR1 SGHRS and CDR2 YFSETQ. The CDR3: CASSLVTGNNSPLHF. CDR3 nucleotide sequence: TGCGCCAGCAGCTTGGTGACAGGGAATAATTCACCCCTCCACTTT.

The chain has TRBV28 and TRBJ2-2; unclear D gene. This CDR3 is 16 amino acids long. CDR1 MDHEN and CDR2 SYDVKM come from the germline V gene. Trimming took 4 bases from V and 3 from J, leaving 15 bases between them. CDR3: CASSSLKLSYTGELFF. The CDR3, as DNA: TGTGCCAGCAGTTCCCTTAAGTTGAGTTACACCGGGGAGCTGTTTTTT.

The chain combines TRBV4-3 with TRBJ1-4; 9 nucleotides agree with TRBD1. Losses at the gene ends were 5 bases for V and 8 bases for J; bases not matched to a gene: 9. The CDR3 has 15 amino acids. Per the germline V gene, CDR1 is LGHNA and CDR2 is YSLEER. For the CDR3, the DNA is TGCGCCAGCAGCGATCCGGGACAGGGAAGCGAAAAACTGTTTTTT. Its protein is CASSDPGQGSEKLFF.

A single count supports this clone. The V call is TRBV19, the J call TRBJ1-5; 8 bases line up with TRBD1. The germline gives CDR1 LNHDA, CDR2 SQIVND (reference sequence). Trimming took 0 bases from V and 10 from J; bases not matched to a gene: 20. This CDR3 has 19 amino acids. Here the CDR3 reads CASSIDVGYDRGKDRPQHF. Written as DNA, the CDR3 is TGTGCCAGTAGTATAGACGTAGGATACGACAGGGGTAAGGATCGACCCCAGCATTTT.

This chain connects TRBV15 to TRBJ1-1; 10 positions agree with TRBD1. The germline CDR1 and CDR2 sequences are LNHNV and YYDKDF (reference sequence). The CDR3 is 16 residues long. After removal of 0 bases from V and 6 bases from J, the junction contained 7 bases not matched to a gene. The CDR3 sequence is CATSRETGGTVSEAFF. The CDR3 DNA reads TGTGCCACCAGCAGAGAGACAGGGGGCACGGTATCTGAAGCTTTCTTT.